One sample yielded the 20 T cell receptor beta chains listed below, sequenced in a study of blood T cell repertoires in COVID-19. Libraries were prepared by immunoSEQ multiplex PCR; TCRdb keeps only in-frame clonotypes and omits some of them. The sample has 150,000 to 200,000 clones, about 80% seen once. The sample comprised peripheral blood. The receptors come from a woman between 70 and 85 years old with acute or convalescent COVID-19.

This chain links TRBV3-1 (or the pseudogene TRBV3-2) with TRBJ2-2; D unclear. This CDR3 spans 12 amino acids. Germline V gives CDR1 LGHDT, CDR2 YNNKEL (reference sequence). V lost 3 bases and J lost 3, with 2 bases in between. CDR3 bases: TGTGCCAGCAGCCACTACACCGGGGAGCTGTTTTTT. Amino acids: CASSHYTGELFF.

This sequence joins TRBV19 and TRBJ1-5, with 8 bases aligning to TRBD1. The V gene end was trimmed by 5 bases and the J gene end by 4 bases; junction bases not matched to a gene: 7. Germline CDR1 and CDR2: LNHDA and SQIVND (reference sequence). This CDR3 is built from 15 residues. CDR3 sequence: CASSVGQGRNQPQHF. DNA for the CDR3: TGTGCCAGTAGTGTCGGACAGGGTAGGAATCAGCCCCAGCATTTT.

This clone is a singleton in its sample. J is TRBJ2-3 and V is TRBV7-8; D uncertain. V was pared by 4 bases and J by 3 bases, with 8 bases between. This CDR3 region has 13 residues. Germline CDR1 is SGHVS and CDR2 is FQNEAQ. CDR3 sequence: CASSSLVTDTQYF. The CDR3 bases are TGTGCCAGCAGCTCTTTAGTAACAGATACGCAGTATTTT.

The rearrangement links TRBV2 to TRBJ2-3; maybe TRBD2 (6 bases). CDR3 length equals 14 residues. The V and J ends lost 6 bases and 4 bases respectively, with 14 bases between them. CDR1 and CDR2 (germline): SNHLY, FYNNEI. CDR3 loop: CASRRDLTSDTQYF. In DNA, the CDR3 is TGTGCCAGCAGGCGGGACTTGACGTCAGATACGCAGTATTTT.

The CDR3 sequence is CASSINGQGTYEQYF. CDR3 sequence (DNA): TGTGCCAGTAGTATTAACGGACAGGGGACCTACGAGCAGTACTTC. The V and J genes are TRBV19 and TRBJ2-7; 9 nucleotides line up with TRBD1. Trimming removed 3 bases from V and 2 bases from J; junction bases left unmatched: 5. Germline assignment: CDR1 LNHDA and CDR2 SQIVND (reference sequence). CDR3 length: 15 residues.

V gene TRBV11-3 combines with J gene TRBJ2-1, with 9 bases lining up with TRBD1. Losses at the gene ends were 5 bases for V and 9 bases for J; bases not matched to a gene: 11. This CDR3 region has 15 residues. The germline V gene has CDR1 SGHNT and CDR2 YENEEA. The CDR3 bases are TGTGCCAGCAGCAACCTCGGGACAGGGCTCGGTGAGCAGTTCTTC. Its translation: CASSNLGTGLGEQFF.

The chain joins TRBV3-1 (or the pseudogene TRBV3-2) to TRBJ2-1; maybe TRBD2 (5 bases). There are 15 residues in the CDR3. V gave up 5 bases and J gave up 0 bases, with 11 bases separating them. Germline CDR1 reads LGHDT; CDR2 reads YNNKEL (reference sequence). For the CDR3, the DNA is TGTGCCAGCAGCGAAACTAGAAGCTCCTACAATGAGCAGTTCTTC. It specifies CASSETRSSYNEQFF.

This chain connects TRBV5-1 to TRBJ2-7, with TRBD2 matching over 7 bases. This CDR3 contains 14 residues. V was pared by 4 bases and J by 2 bases, with 6 bases of the junction left unmatched. Germline V gene data show CDR1 as SGHRS and CDR2 as YFSETQ. Here the CDR3 reads CASSGLVGAYEQYF. CDR3 DNA sequence: TGCGCCAGCAGCGGACTAGTGGGGGCCTACGAGCAGTACTTC. The variable domain in full, completed from reference TRBV5-1 and TRBJ2-7, reads KAGVTQTPRYLIKTRGQQVTLSCSPISGHRSVSWYQQTPGQGLQFLFEYFSETQRNKGNFPGRFSGRQFSNSRSEMNVSTLELGDSALYLCASSGLVGAYEQYFGPGTRLTVT.

The chain links TRBV19 to TRBJ1-5, with TRBD1 matching 7 bases. The CDR3 is 14 amino acids. In germline, CDR1 is LNHDA, CDR2 SQIVND (reference sequence). Trimming at V came to 6 bases and at J to 8 bases, leaving 10 bases not matched to a gene. CDR3 DNA: TGTGCCAGTAGATCGACAGGGTTGGGGGAGCCCCAGCATTTT. Amino acid sequence: CASRSTGLGEPQHF.

This chain connects TRBV12-5 to TRBJ2-7; TRBD2 agrees at 12 bases. Germline trimming cut 1 base from V and 6 bases from J; bases unmatched to any gene: 4. This CDR3 has 15 amino acids. Germline V CDR1 and CDR2: LGHNT, FRNRAP. As DNA, the CDR3 is TGTGCTAGTGGTTTGGGGACTAGCGGGAAGCGCGAGCAGTACTTC. Translating gives CASGLGTSGKREQYF. Filled out from reference TRBV12-5 and TRBJ2-7, the complete variable domain reads DARVTQTPRHKVTEMGQEVTMRCQPILGHNTVFWYRQTMMQGLELLAYFRNRAPLDDSGMPKDRFSAEMPDATLATLKIQPSEPRDSAVYFCASGLGTSGKREQYFGPGTRLTVT.

This chain links TRBV9 with TRBJ1-2, with D maybe TRBD1 (5 bases). The CDR3 extends over 17 amino acids. Germline CDR1 SGDLS, CDR2 YYNGEE. V gave up 3 bases and J gave up 4 bases, with 22 bases separating them. CDR3 coding DNA: TGTGCCAGCAGCGGACCCGAGGCGGGGGGAAGGTCCTATGGCTACACCTTC. As protein: CASSGPEAGGRSYGYTF.

This clone showed up just a few times. This chain uses TRBV12-5 with TRBJ2-3, with a possible D match to TRBD1 (6 bases). The ends were cut back, 1 base at V and 4 bases at J, with 6 bases in the middle. This CDR3 is built from 13 residues. Germline CDR1 and CDR2: LGHNT and FRNRAP. CDR3 amino acids: CASGLAGADTQYF. The CDR3 DNA is TGTGCTAGTGGTTTGGCAGGGGCAGATACGCAGTATTTT. Supplemented by reference TRBV12-5 and TRBJ2-3, the full variable domain reads DARVTQTPRHKVTEMGQEVTMRCQPILGHNTVFWYRQTMMQGLELLAYFRNRAPLDDSGMPKDRFSAEMPDATLATLKIQPSEPRDSAVYFCASGLAGADTQYFGPGTRLTVL.

The chain is built from TRBV25-1 and TRBJ2-2; no firm D call. Germline assignment: CDR1 MGHDK and CDR2 SYGVNS. Trimming took 0 bases from V and 5 from J, leaving 13 bases between them. The CDR3 length is 16 residues. CDR3: CASSEYQGQATGELFF. DNA of the CDR3: TGTGCCAGCAGTGAATATCAAGGCCAGGCGACCGGGGAGCTGTTTTTT. The full variable domain, in which reference TRBV25-1 and TRBJ2-2 provide the parts outside the CDR3, is EADIYQTPRYLVIGTGKKITLECSQTMGHDKMYWYQQDPGMELHLIHYSYGVNSTEKGDLSSESTVSRIRTEHFPLTLESARPSHTSQYLCASSEYQGQATGELFFGEGSRLTVL.

The CDR3 nucleotides are TGTGCCAGCAGCCAAGGGGATTGGACAACTGGAAACACCATATATTTT. Translating gives CASSQGDWTTGNTIYF. This chain uses TRBV4-2 with TRBJ1-3; possible D gene TRBD1, 5 bases. The germline V gene has CDR1 LGHNA and CDR2 YNFKEQ. V gave up 1 base and J gave up 2 bases, with 12 bases separating them. The CDR3 length is 16 residues.

This clone occurred a few times. J is TRBJ1-2 and V is TRBV7-9; no clear D. Looked up from germline, CDR1 is SEHNR and CDR2 is FQNEAQ (reference sequence). This CDR3 spans 14 amino acids. Deletions cut 2 bases from V and 0 bases from J, with 7 bases between. The CDR3 bases are TGTGCCAGCAGCTTAATGGGAGCTAACTATGGCTACACCTTC. Translating it yields CASSLMGANYGYTF.

This clone was picked up a small number of times. This chain connects TRBV14 to TRBJ1-2; 7 bases map to TRBD1. The germline V gene has CDR1 SGHDN and CDR2 FVKESK. The CDR3 runs 13 residues. The V segment lost 4 bases and the J segment 6 bases; nucleotides outside the gene matches: 5. CDR3 nucleotides: TGTGCCAGCAGCCTACAGGGGTTGAATGGCTACACCTTC. It encodes CASSLQGLNGYTF.

V and J are TRBV5-4 and TRBJ1-6; a weak D match, TRBD1 (6 bases). This CDR3 region has 14 residues. Trimming left V 0 bases short and J 9 bases short, with 10 bases between. Germline V CDR1 and CDR2: SGHNT, YYREEE (reference sequence). In nucleotides, the CDR3 is TGTGCCAGCAGCTTGGAGGCAGGGGTTTCACCCCTCCACTTT. It yields the protein CASSLEAGVSPLHF.

The chain uses TRBV5-1 and TRBJ1-1, with 9 positions matching TRBD1. The germline gives CDR1 SGHRS, CDR2 YFSETQ. The trim removed 4 bases at V and 6 bases at J, leaving 13 bases unmatched. The CDR3 has 16 amino acids. The CDR3 sequence: CASSRDRVLQSAEAFF. CDR3 in DNA: TGCGCCAGCAGCCGGGACAGGGTTCTCCAAAGCGCTGAAGCTTTCTTT.

The chain recombines TRBV9 with TRBJ2-1; D might be TRBD2 (6 bases). This CDR3 is built from 16 residues. Trimming shortened V by 0 bases and J by 4 bases, and 14 bases separated the two germline ends. The germline CDR1 and CDR2 sequences are SGDLS and YYNGEE. CDR3 in DNA: TGTGCCAGCAGCGTAGCGGACGGGGGAGCTTACAATGAGCAGTTCTTC. It encodes CASSVADGGAYNEQFF.

This chain connects TRBV30 to TRBJ2-4, with TRBD1 matching 7 bases. J lost 8 bases, V lost 0 bases, and 7 bases had no gene match. Germline assignment: CDR1 GTSNPN and CDR2 SVGIG (reference sequence). The CDR3 runs to 14 residues. CDR3 loop: CAWSVRQGQDIQYF. In DNA, the CDR3 is TGTGCCTGGAGTGTAAGACAGGGCCAGGACATTCAGTACTTC.